Below, 18 T cell receptor beta chains from the same sample are listed, as sequenced in a study of beta chain features in type 1 diabetes. Of the isolated RNA, all was reverse transcribed, and so the sequenced material was expressed TCRB transcripts. Sequencing used immunoSEQ multiplex PCR; TCRdb keeps in-frame clones, though not all of them. Of about 150,000 clones in the sample, roughly 11% were seen once. The specimen was central memory CD4+ T cells from blood. These receptors all come from a man aged 18 to 30 in good health.

The chain links TRBV28 to TRBJ2-1; D gene ambiguous. The V gene lost 8 bases and the J gene lost 8 bases, with 13 bases spanning the gap. The V gene's germline CDR1 is MDHEN and CDR2 SYDVKM. CDR3 length: 12 amino acids. The CDR3 coding sequence is TGTGCCAGCGGGATCGTTAGGTATGAGCAGTTCTTC. The encoded protein is CASGIVRYEQFF.

A few counts support this clone. This sequence joins TRBV6-5 and TRBJ2-7; no definite D call. This CDR3 is built from 12 residues. V lost 6 bases, J lost 0 bases, and 6 bases lay in between. Per the germline V gene, CDR1 is MNHEY and CDR2 is SVGAGI. CDR3 region: CASSRFSYEQYF. The CDR3 DNA reads as TGTGCCAGCAGCCGTTTCTCCTACGAGCAGTACTTC.

This clone was observed a handful of times. The genes are TRBV5-6 and TRBJ2-5, with D possibly being TRBD1 (5 bases). Trimming cost V 2 bases and J 1 base, with 15 bases left between them. This CDR3 is built from 16 residues. Germline CDR1 reads SGHDT; CDR2 reads YYEEEE. The CDR3 coding sequence is TGTGCCAGCAGCTTTAAGTCAGGGCACCGCCAAGAGACCCAGTACTTC. Translated, it gives CASSFKSGHRQETQYF.

This chain links TRBV7-9 with TRBJ1-1; possible D gene TRBD1, 5 bases. The ends were cut back, 2 bases at V and 4 bases at J, with 8 bases in the middle. The CDR3 is 13 amino acids. In germline, CDR1 is SEHNR, CDR2 FQNEAQ (reference sequence). The CDR3 reads CASSLSRATEAFF. DNA of the CDR3: TGTGCCAGCAGCTTAAGCAGGGCCACTGAAGCTTTCTTT.

The genes are TRBV7-2 and TRBJ1-2; D ambiguous. Germline V gene lookup returns CDR1 SGHTA and CDR2 FQGNSA. The CDR3 is 12 amino acids. V was shortened by 7 bases and J by 6 bases, with 12 bases between the two germline ends. CDR3 amino acids: CASTRERDGYTF. In DNA form, the CDR3 reads TGTGCCAGCACGAGGGAGAGGGATGGCTACACCTTC.

The chain recombines TRBV7-3 with TRBJ2-6; perhaps TRBD1 as D (5 bases). CDR1 and CDR2 (germline): SGHTA, FQGTGA. V was pared by 4 bases and J by 0 bases, with 10 bases between. The CDR3 covers 16 residues. Here the CDR3 DNA reads TGTGCCAGCAGCTCTACGACAGTCTCTGGGGCCAACGTCCTGACTTTC. As protein: CASSSTTVSGANVLTF.

This clone was counted between two and nine times. The chain carries TRBV9 and TRBJ2-5; D is possibly TRBD1 or TRBD2 (5 bases each). V lost 0 bases and J lost 2, with 14 bases in between. This CDR3 contains 16 residues. Per germline, CDR1 SGDLS and CDR2 YYNGEE. The chain's CDR3 is CASSVGPSGTQETQYF. In nucleotides, the CDR3 is TGTGCCAGCAGCGTAGGCCCCTCCGGGACGCAAGAGACCCAGTACTTC.

This clone has a handful of counts. This chain links TRBV7-2 with TRBJ2-1; a weak D match, TRBD1 (7 bases). Trimming removed 5 bases at V and 0 bases at J, with 23 bases between. The CDR3 consists of 19 residues. Germline-derived CDR1 and CDR2 are SGHTA and FQGNSA. The CDR3 coding sequence is TGTGCCAGCAGCCTAGACCCAGGGGGGAGTAGAATCTCCTACAATGAGCAGTTCTTC. This gives the protein CASSLDPGGSRISYNEQFF. The variable domain in full, with the rest retrieved from reference TRBV7-2 and TRBJ2-1, is GAGVSQSPSNKVTEKGKDVELRCDPISGHTALYWYRQSLGQGLEFLIYFQGNSAPDKSGLPSDRFSAERTGGSVSTLTIQRTQQEDSAVYLCASSLDPGGSRISYNEQFFGPGTRLTVL.

The chain has TRBV5-6 and TRBJ2-1; 10 nucleotides align to TRBD2. After removal of 1 base from V and 4 bases from J, the junction contained 2 bases not matched to a gene. The CDR3 runs to 15 residues. Germline-derived CDR1 and CDR2 are SGHDT and YYEEEE. The CDR3 DNA is TGTGCCAGCAGCTTGTGGACTAGCGGATACAATGAGCAGTTCTTC. It encodes CASSLWTSGYNEQFF.

This chain joins TRBV5-1 and TRBJ2-1; D is perhaps TRBD1 (5 bases). The germline gives CDR1 SGHRS, CDR2 YFSETQ. This CDR3 is built from 12 residues. V was shortened by 0 bases and J by 15 bases, with 13 bases between the two germline ends. The CDR3 is CASSLDAGHRFF. CDR3 bases: TGCGCCAGCAGCTTGGATGCAGGGCATAGGTTCTTC.

The sample holds a few counts of this clone. The chain recombines TRBV6-1 with TRBJ2-3, with D tentatively TRBD2 (6 bases). V lost 9 bases to trimming and J lost 1 base, with 14 bases between them. There are 14 residues in the CDR3. CDR1 and CDR2 from the germline V gene are MNHNS and SASEGT. In nucleotides, the CDR3 is TGTGCCAGTCAACTAGCAACGGGCACAGATACGCAGTATTTT. It encodes CASQLATGTDTQYF.

V gene TRBV5-4 combines with J gene TRBJ2-3, with D possibly being TRBD1 (5 bases). Germline V lookup: CDR1 SGHNT, CDR2 YYREEE (reference sequence). CDR3 length: 16 amino acids. The ends were cut back, 2 bases at V and 0 bases at J, with 13 bases in the middle. The CDR3 protein is CASSLRSGPSTDTQYF. DNA for the CDR3: TGTGCCAGCAGCTTAAGATCAGGGCCTAGCACAGATACGCAGTATTTT.

There are a few counts of this clone. This chain joins TRBV7-3 and TRBJ2-1, with a weak D call TRBD2 (5 bases). This CDR3 region has 13 residues. Deletions cut 4 bases from V and 6 bases from J, with 10 bases between. CDR1 is SGHTA and CDR2 is FQGTGA in the germline V gene. CDR3 loop: CASSSIRGNEQFF. The CDR3, as DNA: TGTGCCAGCAGCTCTATCCGGGGCAATGAGCAGTTCTTC.

CDR3 DNA sequence: TGTGCCTGGAGTGTTTCGGTCGATGAGCAGTTCTTC. It yields the protein CAWSVSVDEQFF. The V call is TRBV30, the J call TRBJ2-1, with D unresolved. Trimming took off 0 bases at V and 8 bases at J, with 8 bases between the two ends. CDR1 is GTSNPN, CDR2 SVGIG, per germline (reference sequence). CDR3 size: 12 residues.

The chain recombines TRBV7-9 with TRBJ1-1; no clear D gene. The germline gives CDR1 SEHNR, CDR2 FQNEAQ (reference sequence). V gave up 5 bases and J gave up 1 base, with 8 bases separating them. CDR3 length: 13 amino acids. CDR3 loop: CASSPNRNTEAFF. The CDR3 nucleotides read TGTGCCAGCAGCCCCAATAGGAACACTGAAGCTTTCTTT.

This clone was seen a few times. The genes are TRBV6-6 and TRBJ2-7, with TRBD1 matching 7 bases. CDR1 is MNHNY and CDR2 is SVGAGI in the germline V gene (reference sequence). The CDR3 consists of 14 residues. V trimming: 2 bases; J trimming: 3 bases; junction bases outside the gene matches: 4. The CDR3 nucleotides read TGTGCCAGCAGTTACCCGACAGGGTTCTACGAGCAGTACTTC. It specifies CASSYPTGFYEQYF.

This chain links TRBV5-5 with TRBJ2-5, with unresolved D. The germline CDR1 and CDR2 sequences are SGHKS and YYEKEE (reference sequence). Deletions cut 5 bases from V and 3 bases from J, with 14 bases between. The CDR3 sequence is 14 residues long. The CDR3 protein is CASSFLGRKETQYF. CDR3 sequence (DNA): TGTGCCAGCAGTTTCCTGGGAAGAAAAGAGACCCAGTACTTC.

J is TRBJ1-5 and V is TRBV4-2, with D unclear. The germline V gene encodes CDR1 LGHNA and CDR2 YNFKEQ. Trimming cost V 0 bases and J 4 bases, with 7 bases left between them. This CDR3 has 14 residues. The CDR3 is CASSQETKNQPQHF. In DNA, the CDR3 is TGTGCCAGCAGCCAAGAAACGAAGAATCAGCCCCAGCATTTT.